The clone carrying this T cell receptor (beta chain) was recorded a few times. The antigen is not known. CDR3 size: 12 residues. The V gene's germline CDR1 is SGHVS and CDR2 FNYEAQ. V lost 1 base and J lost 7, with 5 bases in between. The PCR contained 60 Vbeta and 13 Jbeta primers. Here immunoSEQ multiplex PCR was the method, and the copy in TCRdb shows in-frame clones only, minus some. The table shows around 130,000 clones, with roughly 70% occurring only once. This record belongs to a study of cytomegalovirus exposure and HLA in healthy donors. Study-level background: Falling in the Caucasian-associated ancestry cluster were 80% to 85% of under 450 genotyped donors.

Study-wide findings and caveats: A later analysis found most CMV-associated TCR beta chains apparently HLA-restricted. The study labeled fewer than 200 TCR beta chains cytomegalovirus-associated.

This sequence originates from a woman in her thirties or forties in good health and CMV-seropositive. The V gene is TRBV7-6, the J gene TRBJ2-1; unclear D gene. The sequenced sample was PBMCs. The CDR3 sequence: CASSLGANEQFF. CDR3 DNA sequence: TGTGCCAGCAGCTTAGGGGCGAATGAGCAGTTCTTC.